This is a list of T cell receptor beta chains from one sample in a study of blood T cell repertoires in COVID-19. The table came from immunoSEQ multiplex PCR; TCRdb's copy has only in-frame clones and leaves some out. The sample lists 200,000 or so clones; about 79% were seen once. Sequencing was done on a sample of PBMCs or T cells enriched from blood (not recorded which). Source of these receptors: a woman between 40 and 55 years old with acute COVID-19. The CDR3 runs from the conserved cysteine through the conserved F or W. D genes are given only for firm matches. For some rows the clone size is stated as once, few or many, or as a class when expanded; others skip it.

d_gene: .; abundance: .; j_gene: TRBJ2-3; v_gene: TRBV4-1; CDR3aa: CASSQTLVISTDTQYF; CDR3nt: TGCGCCAGCAGCCAGACCCTAGTGATAAGCACAGATACGCAGTATTTT
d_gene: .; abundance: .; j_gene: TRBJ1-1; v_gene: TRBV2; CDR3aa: CASSGSTGWGTEAFF; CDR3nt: TGTGCCAGCAGTGGGTCGACAGGATGGGGGACTGAAGCTTTCTTT
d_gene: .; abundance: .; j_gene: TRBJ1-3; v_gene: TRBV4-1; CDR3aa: CASSPPPGRGGNTIYF; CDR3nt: TGCGCCAGCAGCCCCCCCCCGGGGCGGGGAGGAAACACCATATATTTT
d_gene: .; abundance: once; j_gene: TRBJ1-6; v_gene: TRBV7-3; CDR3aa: CASSLTSNSPLHF; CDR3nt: TGTGCCAGCAGCTTAACCTCCAATTCACCCCTCCACTTT
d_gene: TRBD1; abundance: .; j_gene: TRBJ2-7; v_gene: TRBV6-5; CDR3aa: CASSYPGTGVNEQYF; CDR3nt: TGTGCCAGCAGTTACCCGGGGACAGGGGTTAACGAGCAGTACTTC
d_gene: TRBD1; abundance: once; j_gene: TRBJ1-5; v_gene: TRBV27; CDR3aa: CASRRQGAASSGQPQHF; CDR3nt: TGTGCCAGCAGGAGACAGGGGGCGGCCTCCTCGGGGCAGCCCCAGCATTTT
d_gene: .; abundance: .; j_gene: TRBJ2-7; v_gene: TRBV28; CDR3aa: CASSLIRGVNYEQYF; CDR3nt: TGTGCCAGCAGTTTAATCAGGGGGGTAAACTACGAGCAGTACTTC
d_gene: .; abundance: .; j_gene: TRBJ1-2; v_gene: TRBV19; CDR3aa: CASKSLEGQGLHYGYTF; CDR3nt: TGTGCCAGTAAAAGTCTTGAAGGCCAGGGGCTCCACTATGGCTACACCTTC
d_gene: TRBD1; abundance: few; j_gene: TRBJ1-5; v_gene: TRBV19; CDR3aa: CASSRRQGLNQPQHF; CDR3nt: TGTGCCAGTAGTAGACGACAGGGACTGAATCAGCCCCAGCATTTT
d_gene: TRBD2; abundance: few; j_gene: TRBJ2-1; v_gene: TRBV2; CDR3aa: CASREGTSGGLGNEQFF; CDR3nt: TGTGCCAGCAGGGAAGGGACTAGCGGGGGGTTGGGGAATGAGCAGTTCTTC
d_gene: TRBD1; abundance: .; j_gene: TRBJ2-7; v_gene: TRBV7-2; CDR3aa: CASSLSRTGVSYEQYF; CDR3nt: TGTGCCAGCAGCTTGAGTCGGACAGGGGTTTCCTACGAGCAGTACTTC
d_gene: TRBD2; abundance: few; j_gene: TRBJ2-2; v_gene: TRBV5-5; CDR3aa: CASSPRTGGNTGELFF; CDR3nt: TGTGCCAGCAGCCCTCGGACGGGGGGGAACACCGGGGAGCTGTTTTTT
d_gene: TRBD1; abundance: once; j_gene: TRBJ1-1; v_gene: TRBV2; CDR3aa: CATRDRRTNTEAFF; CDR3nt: TGTGCCACCAGGGACAGGAGAACAAACACTGAAGCTTTCTTT
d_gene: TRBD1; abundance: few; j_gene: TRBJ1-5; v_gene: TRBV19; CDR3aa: CASLDRGRRQPQHF; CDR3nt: TGTGCCAGCCTGGACAGGGGACGGCGCCAGCCCCAGCATTTT
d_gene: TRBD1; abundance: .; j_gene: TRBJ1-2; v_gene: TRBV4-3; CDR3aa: CASSQDTDRGAGYTF; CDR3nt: TGCGCCAGCAGCCAAGACACGGACAGGGGAGCTGGCTACACCTTC
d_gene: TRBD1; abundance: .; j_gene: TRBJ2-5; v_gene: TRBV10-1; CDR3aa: CASSAGQGKQETQYF; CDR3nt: TGCGCCAGCAGTGCGGGACAGGGGAAGCAAGAGACCCAGTACTTC
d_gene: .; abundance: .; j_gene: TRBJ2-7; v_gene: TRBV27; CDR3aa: CASSFFRQASEQYF; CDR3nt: TGTGCCAGCAGTTTTTTTCGACAGGCCAGCGAGCAGTACTTC
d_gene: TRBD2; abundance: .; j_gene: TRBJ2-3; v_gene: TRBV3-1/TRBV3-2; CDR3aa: CASSSGGAGRDTQYF; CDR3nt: TGTGCCAGCAGTAGCGGGGGGGCCGGAAGAGATACGCAGTATTTT
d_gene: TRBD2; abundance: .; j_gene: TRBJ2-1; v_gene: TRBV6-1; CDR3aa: CASTEGTSGAHEQFF; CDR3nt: TGTGCCAGCACTGAAGGGACTAGCGGGGCCCATGAGCAGTTCTTC
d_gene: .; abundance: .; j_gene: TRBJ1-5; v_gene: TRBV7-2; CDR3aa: CASSLVSGVIQPQHF; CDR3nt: TGTGCCAGCAGCTTAGTTTCAGGGGTTATCCAGCCCCAGCATTTT
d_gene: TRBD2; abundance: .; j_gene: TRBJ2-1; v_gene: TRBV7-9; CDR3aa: CASSSGLGTPRYNEQFF; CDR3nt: TGTGCCAGCAGCTCCGGACTAGGGACTCCGAGATACAATGAGCAGTTCTTC
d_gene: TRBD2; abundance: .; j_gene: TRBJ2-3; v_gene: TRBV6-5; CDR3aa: CASSLGGGQTDTQYF; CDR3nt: TGTGCCAGCAGCCTCGGGGGGGGGCAGACAGATACGCAGTATTTT
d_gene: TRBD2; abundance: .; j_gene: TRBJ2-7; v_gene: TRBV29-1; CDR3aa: CSVAPRLADSYEQYF; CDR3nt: TGCAGCGTCGCCCCCAGGCTAGCGGACTCCTACGAGCAGTACTTC
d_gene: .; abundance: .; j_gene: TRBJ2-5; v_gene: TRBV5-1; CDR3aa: CASSPRASRETQYF; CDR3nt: TGCGCCAGCAGCCCGAGGGCCAGCCGAGAGACCCAGTACTTC
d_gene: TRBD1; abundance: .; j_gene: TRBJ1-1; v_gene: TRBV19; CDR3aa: CASSPGTENTEAFF; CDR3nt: TGTGCCAGTAGCCCCGGGACAGAGAACACTGAAGCTTTCTTT
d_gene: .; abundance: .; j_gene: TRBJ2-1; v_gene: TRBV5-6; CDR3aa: CASSLAGIGEQFF; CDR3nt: TGTGCCAGCAGCTTGGCAGGGATAGGGGAGCAGTTCTTC
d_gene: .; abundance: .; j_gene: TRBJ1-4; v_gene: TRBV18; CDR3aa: CASSPNIPTNEKLFF; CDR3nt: TGTGCCAGCTCACCGAACATCCCAACTAATGAAAAACTGTTTTTT
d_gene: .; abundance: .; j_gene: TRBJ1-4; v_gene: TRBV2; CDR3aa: CASSGAAYNEKLFF; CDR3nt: TGTGCCAGCAGTGGGGCAGCCTACAATGAAAAACTGTTTTTT